The 16 T cell receptor beta chains below were found in one sample sequenced in a study of human T cells and chemical hapten exposure. Time point defined: patch test 2, 6 weeks after DPC sensitization. Regarding treatment: therapeutic diphenylcyclopropenone sensitization with weekly scalp DPC. From whole blood left unfractionated, total RNA was extracted. A single record per CDR3 protein comes from TCRdb applying MiXCR to the RACE reads. The profile shows roughly 40,000 distinct CDR3 sequences, about 9.6% of them singletons. Source: whole blood, taken in connection with sensitization to the hapten diphenylcyclopropenone (DPC). The source of these receptors is a woman in her thirties with alopecia areata. Some clones in this sample may be carry-over from other donors' samples.

The chain uses TRBV5-1 and TRBJ2-2; D unresolved. V lost 4 bases to trimming and J lost 1 base, with 14 bases between them. The CDR3 extends over 16 amino acids. Germline-derived CDR1 and CDR2 are SGHRS and YFSETQ. CDR3 nucleotides: TGCGCCAGCAGCCCGTTTACGACGGGGAACACCGGGGAGCTGTTTTTT. Amino acids: CASSPFTTGNTGELFF.

The table lists this clonotype with many counts. V usage is TRBV6-2 or TRBV6-3 and J usage is TRBJ1-5; D unclear. The CDR3 is made up of 20 amino acids. The ends were cut back, 2 bases at V and 0 bases at J, with 23 bases in the middle. The germline gives CDR1 MNHEY, CDR2 SVGEGT. CDR3 nucleotide sequence: TGTGCCAGCAGTTACCGGTCAGACGATCTGAATTATTATAGCAATCAGCCCCAGCATTTT. It yields the protein CASSYRSDDLNYYSNQPQHF.

This clonotype showed up just a few times. This rearrangement joins TRBV7-9 to TRBJ1-6; possible D gene TRBD1, 5 bases. Trimming stripped 5 bases from V and 9 bases from J, with 17 bases between. There are 15 residues in the CDR3. CDR1 and CDR2 (germline): SEHNR, FQNEAQ (reference sequence). In nucleotides, the CDR3 is TGTGCCAGCAGCCCGAGAGGGGCGACGAGTTCACCCCTCCACTTT. This gives the protein CASSPRGATSSPLHF.

The chain joins TRBV12-3 or TRBV12-4 to TRBJ2-1, with TRBD2 matching 8 bases. CDR3 length: 16 residues. V lost 1 base, J lost 6 bases, and 8 bases stayed unmatched. The CDR3 spells CASSLDVGGASNEQFF. For the CDR3, the DNA is TGTGCCAGCAGTTTAGACGTCGGGGGGGCCAGCAATGAGCAGTTCTTC.

This clonotype was observed many times. This chain uses TRBV3-1 with TRBJ1-2; D not certain. The CDR3 length is 13 residues. V was shortened by 6 bases and J by 0 bases, with 8 bases between the two germline ends. Per the germline V gene, CDR1 is LGHDT and CDR2 is YNNKEL (reference sequence). The CDR3 DNA follows: TGTGCCAGCAGTGAGGAAGCTAACTATGGCTACACCTTC. It is translated as CASSEEANYGYTF.

The rearrangement joins TRBV7-8 to TRBJ2-7; no reliable D call. Germline lookup yields CDR1 SGHVS and CDR2 FQNEAQ. The CDR3 has 12 residues. The V end lost 2 bases, the J end lost 3 bases, and 5 bases lay between the germline ends. CDR3 sequence (DNA): TGTGCCAGCAGCTTAACTGGCTACGAGCAGTACTTC. Its protein product is CASSLTGYEQYF.

This clonotype was observed once. The chain carries TRBV28 and TRBJ2-6, with a weak D call TRBD1 (5 bases). V dropped 3 bases and J dropped 0 bases, with 9 bases sitting between them. The CDR3 is made up of 16 amino acids. Germline lookup yields CDR1 MDHEN and CDR2 SYDVKM. For the CDR3, the DNA is TGTGCCAGCAGTTTCAGGGCAGCCTCTGGGGCCAACGTCCTGACTTTC. This encodes CASSFRAASGANVLTF.

This clonotype appeared many times. V and J are TRBV30 and TRBJ2-5; D unresolved. In germline, CDR1 is GTSNPN, CDR2 SVGIG (reference sequence). The CDR3 consists of 10 residues. V lost 2 bases to trimming and J lost 5 bases, with 3 bases between them. CDR3 sequence reads: CAWSRETQYF. In nucleotides, the CDR3 is TGTGCCTGGAGTAGGGAGACCCAGTACTTC. Full variable domain (missing parts from reference TRBV30 and TRBJ2-5): SQTIHQWPATLVQPVGSPLSLECTVEGTSNPNLYWYRQAAGRGLQLLFYSVGIGQISSEVPQNLSASRPQDRQFILSSKKLLLSDSGFYLCAWSRETQYFGPGTRLLVL.

Relative to its sample, this clonotype is medium-sized. The chain carries TRBV3-1 and TRBJ2-3; 9 bases fit TRBD1. V lost 4 bases, J lost 2 bases, and 4 bases stayed unmatched. In germline, CDR1 is LGHDT, CDR2 YNNKEL (reference sequence). The CDR3 covers 15 residues. The DNA for the CDR3 is TGTGCCAGCAGCCCCGGGACAGGGTACACAGATACGCAGTATTTT. Residues: CASSPGTGYTDTQYF.

This clonotype was found many times. The CDR3 nucleotides read TGTGCCAGCAGCCTACTGGGGGTGGCTGAGCAGTTCTTC. Its translation: CASSLLGVAEQFF. V gene TRBV7-2 combines with J gene TRBJ2-1, with D perhaps matching TRBD1 or TRBD2 (5 bases each). V was shortened by 5 bases and J by 9 bases, with 14 bases between the two germline ends. Germline V CDR1 and CDR2: SGHTA, FQGNSA. This CDR3 spans 13 amino acids.

The CDR3 loop reads CASSFSLARQETQYF. The CDR3 nucleotides are TGTGCCAGCAGCTTCAGCCTAGCGCGACAAGAGACCCAGTACTTC. The chain combines TRBV7-8 with TRBJ2-5; possible D gene TRBD2, 6 bases. Trimming removed 3 bases at V and 2 bases at J, with 13 bases between. From germline, CDR1 is SGHVS and CDR2 FQNEAQ. The CDR3 has 15 residues.

The chain employs TRBV20-1 and TRBJ2-7, with D possibly being TRBD2 (5 bases). Germline V gene sequence: CDR1 DFQATT, CDR2 SNEGSKA (reference sequence). The CDR3 runs 14 residues. The V end was cut by 3 bases, the J end by 5 bases, with 17 bases between. The CDR3 nucleotides are TGCAGTGCTAGTGGCCAGGCGGGTACCCACGAGCAGTACTTC. This codes for CSASGQAGTHEQYF.

This clonotype was counted between two and nine times. The chain carries TRBV28 and TRBJ2-5; D perhaps matches TRBD1 (5 bases). The V end lost 10 bases, the J end lost 5 bases, and 17 bases lay between the germline ends. This CDR3 has 13 amino acids. The germline V gene has CDR1 MDHEN and CDR2 SYDVKM. This chain's CDR3 is CATSQGSQETQYF. The CDR3 DNA sequence: TGTGCCACCTCCCAGGGTAGTCAGGAGACCCAGTACTTC.

This clonotype has only a few counts. The chain carries TRBV7-2 and TRBJ2-5; 8 positions agree with TRBD1. This CDR3 spans 15 amino acids. The V segment lost 5 bases and the J segment 2 bases; nucleotides outside the gene matches: 7. Germline CDR1 is SGHTA and CDR2 is FQGNSA. CDR3 sequence reads: CASSPRTGRQETQYF. CDR3 bases: TGTGCCAGCAGCCCCCGGACAGGGAGGCAAGAGACCCAGTACTTC.

V usage is TRBV20-1 and J usage is TRBJ2-3, with TRBD1 identical over 9 bases. V was pared by 0 bases and J by 2 bases, with 6 bases of the junction left unmatched. This CDR3 has 16 amino acids. CDR1 and CDR2 (germline): DFQATT, SNEGSKA (reference sequence). CDR3 in DNA: TGCAGTGCTAGAGATCGGACAGGGGCGTTCACAGATACGCAGTATTTT. This encodes CSARDRTGAFTDTQYF.

This clonotype was counted only a few times. The V call is TRBV2, the J call TRBJ2-7, with D perhaps being TRBD1 or TRBD2 (5 bases each). Between the trimmed V and J ends, which lost 3 bases and 3 bases, there was a span of 6 bases. Per germline, CDR1 SNHLY and CDR2 FYNNEI. There are 12 residues in the CDR3. CDR3 loop: CASSDGGYEQYF. CDR3 nucleotides: TGTGCCAGCAGTGATGGGGGCTACGAGCAGTACTTC.